Sequencing of this T cell receptor beta chain was carried out in a study of patients and donors after allogeneic stem cell transplantation. Each CDR3 protein gets one entry after TCRdb re-called the RT-PCR reads with MiXCR. The table has 150,000 to 200,000 distinct CDR3 sequences, nearly 25% seen once; the top ten hold 25% to 30%. The CDR3 consists of 14 residues. Germline CDR1 is MNHEY and CDR2 is SMNVEV (reference sequence). V gave up 6 bases and J gave up 6 bases, with 15 bases separating them. This clonotype has a count of ten or more. This receptor was identified in a human donor who was either an allogeneic HSCT recipient or a stem cell or donor lymphocyte infusion donor (not recorded which). It is not recorded whose cells these are; they may come from a transplant donor. This chain uses TRBV27 with TRBJ1-5; D remains unclear. Sequenced: blood, either unsorted or a sorted T cell fraction (not recorded which). The CDR3 DNA follows: TGTGCCAGCAGCCACGACAAGACCCCTCAGCCCCAGCATTTT. Amino acids: CASSHDKTPQPQHF.